The 21 T cell receptor beta chains presented below share a single source sample, sequenced in a study of OX40 agonist ivuxolimab in advanced cancers. Some clones are missing from TCRdb's copy, which holds only in-frame ones; the method was immunoSEQ multiplex PCR. The table lists tens of thousands of clones, approximately 90% of them singletons. The source material was CD4+ or CD8+ T cells sorted from blood, sampled in a trial of the OX40 agonist ivuxolimab. The receptor source for this set is an adult with an advanced solid tumor such as melanoma, head and neck, liver or kidney cancer.

With respect to this clone: One end of the junction fails to match germline, which may point to a read error. V usage is TRBV19 and J usage is TRBJ1-4; D gene uncertain. Germline V gene data show CDR1 as LNHDA and CDR2 as SQIVND (reference sequence). This CDR3 has 15 residues. This chain's CDR3 is CASSWVEATNEKLFF. The CDR3 region has the DNA TGTGCGAGTAGTTGGGTGGAAGCAACTAATGAAAAACTGTTTTTT.

The CDR3 spells CASSLAGESGYTF. The CDR3 DNA follows: TGTGCCAGCAGCTTAGCGGGGGAAAGTGGCTACACCTTC. V and J are TRBV11-2 and TRBJ1-2; the D gene is possibly TRBD1 (5 bases). Deletions cut 1 base from V and 7 bases from J, with 10 bases between. The CDR3 loop spans 13 amino acids. Germline V gene data show CDR1 as SGHAT and CDR2 as FQNNGV.

A single count supports this clone. This chain connects TRBV6-9 to TRBJ2-1; 8 positions agree with TRBD1. Germline assignment: CDR1 MNHGY and CDR2 SVAAGI. Trimming cost V 5 bases and J 5 bases; bases outside gene matches: 8. The CDR3 totals 15 residues. The CDR3 DNA reads as TGTGCCAGCAGTCAACCGGGACAGGTTAACAATGAGCAGTTCTTC. Protein sequence: CASSQPGQVNNEQFF.

This chain connects TRBV5-1 to TRBJ2-3; 9 nucleotides line up with TRBD2. This CDR3 region has 18 residues. V trimming: 4 bases; J trimming: 5 bases; junction bases outside the gene matches: 17. Germline V CDR1 and CDR2: SGHRS, YFSETQ. CDR3 nucleotide sequence: TGCGCCAGCAGCCCTTTGGGTAGTAGCGGGAGAAAGGGAGATACGCAGTATTTT. Amino acid sequence: CASSPLGSSGRKGDTQYF.

The rearrangement joins TRBV10-3 to TRBJ2-3; D ambiguous. The V and J ends lost 8 bases and 4 bases respectively, with 13 bases between them. This CDR3 spans 13 amino acids. Per the germline V gene, CDR1 is ENHRY and CDR2 is SYGVKD. The CDR3 region has the DNA TGTGCCATCGGGTTTAGTACAGCAGATACGCAGTATTTT. It codes for CAIGFSTADTQYF.

This sequence joins TRBV28 and TRBJ2-6; D remains unclear. CDR3 length: 15 residues. From germline, CDR1 is MDHEN and CDR2 SYDVKM. V shed 3 bases and J shed 4 bases, with 10 bases lying between them. CDR3 DNA: TGTGCCAGCAGTTTCTACAAACTAGGGGCCAACGTCCTGACTTTC. Amino acids: CASSFYKLGANVLTF. Using reference TRBV28 and TRBJ2-6 for the parts outside the CDR3, the full variable domain is DVKVTQSSRYLVKRTGEKVFLECVQDMDHENMFWYRQDPGLGLRLIYFSYDVKMKEKGDIPEGYSVSREKKERFSLILESASTNQTSMYLCASSFYKLGANVLTFGAGSRLTVL.

This sequence joins TRBV7-9 and TRBJ2-3; maybe TRBD2 (6 bases). This CDR3 has 12 amino acids. From germline, CDR1 is SEHNR and CDR2 FQNEAQ (reference sequence). V lost 3 bases and J lost 13, with 14 bases in between. The CDR3, as DNA: TGTGCCAGCAGCTTCACCGGGACTGTAAAGTATTTT. Translating gives CASSFTGTVKYF.

This chain connects TRBV6-6 to TRBJ2-1, with TRBD1 matching 7 bases. The CDR3 has 14 amino acids. Looked up from germline, CDR1 is MNHNY and CDR2 is SVGAGI (reference sequence). V lost 7 bases, J lost 0 bases, and 3 bases stayed unmatched. CDR3 sequence reads: CASKQGISYNEQFF. The DNA of the CDR3 is TGTGCCAGCAAACAGGGGATCTCCTACAATGAGCAGTTCTTC.

This clone came up once. The chain links TRBV18 to TRBJ1-6; D unresolved. The V end was cut by 0 bases, the J end by 7 bases, with 13 bases between. CDR3 length: 16 amino acids. CDR1 and CDR2 (germline): KGHSH, LQKENI. CDR3 in DNA: TGTGCCAGCTCACCACCAAAGCTTACACGGAATTCACCCCTCCACTTT. Translated, it gives CASSPPKLTRNSPLHF.

The chain carries TRBV6-5 and TRBJ2-7, with TRBD1 as a possible D gene (6 bases). Germline V CDR1 and CDR2: MNHEY, SVGAGI. This CDR3 is 14 amino acids long. The ends were cut back, 6 bases at V and 0 bases at J, with 12 bases in the middle. The CDR3 region has the DNA TGTGCCAGCAGCCCCAGGGGTGTCTCCTACGAGCAGTACTTC. Protein: CASSPRGVSYEQYF.

The chain couples TRBV4-1 to TRBJ2-1; 11 bases align to TRBD2. This CDR3 is built from 19 residues. Unmatched junction bases numbered 11, after V lost 0 bases and J lost 4 bases. Germline-derived CDR1 and CDR2 are MGHRA and YSYEKL. CDR3 sequence (DNA): TGCGCCAGCAGCCAAGATGAGGTAGCGGGAGGGCCCGCGTACAATGAGCAGTTCTTC. Amino acids: CASSQDEVAGGPAYNEQFF.

This chain uses TRBV4-2 with TRBJ2-5; D tentatively reads TRBD1 or TRBD2 (6 bases each). Germline CDR1 reads LGHNA; CDR2 reads YNFKEQ. The CDR3 totals 13 residues. Trimming removed 1 base from V and 4 bases from J, with 7 bases in between. CDR3 nucleotides: TGTGCCAGCAGCCAAGGGGGGGCAGAGACCCAGTACTTC. Its translation: CASSQGGAETQYF.

V usage is TRBV27 and J usage is TRBJ1-6, with D unresolved. The V end was cut by 5 bases, the J end by 7 bases, with 9 bases between. Germline V gene lookup returns CDR1 MNHEY and CDR2 SMNVEV (reference sequence). CDR3 size: 13 residues. The CDR3 DNA reads as TGTGCCAGCAGTACCGGACCCAATTCACCCCTCCACTTT. This translates into CASSTGPNSPLHF.

This clone was detected once. This sequence joins TRBV19 and TRBJ2-2; 8 nucleotides match TRBD1. Trimming took 4 bases from V and 1 from J; bases not matched to a gene: 5. Germline lookup yields CDR1 LNHDA and CDR2 SQIVND (reference sequence). The CDR3 runs 16 residues. The DNA for the CDR3 is TGTGCCAGTAGTACCCTCGGGACAGGGAACACCGGGGAGCTGTTTTTT. It encodes CASSTLGTGNTGELFF. The full variable domain, with the rest looked up from reference TRBV19 and TRBJ2-2, is DGGITQSPKYLFRKEGQNVTLSCEQNLNHDAMYWYRQDPGQGLRLIYYSQIVNDFQKGDIAEGYSVSREKKESFPLTVTSAQKNPTAFYLCASSTLGTGNTGELFFGEGSRLTVL.

The V gene is TRBV6-6, the J gene TRBJ1-3; tentative D call: TRBD1 (6 bases). The CDR3 covers 16 residues. From germline, CDR1 is MNHNY and CDR2 SVGAGI (reference sequence). Trimming took 2 bases from V and 2 from J, leaving 13 bases between them. CDR3 protein: CASSYVGGQPGNTIYF. The CDR3, as DNA: TGTGCCAGCAGTTACGTCGGGGGGCAACCTGGAAACACCATATATTTT.

The V call is TRBV7-6, the J call TRBJ1-4; TRBD1 is a possible D gene (5 bases). Germline V lookup: CDR1 SGHVS, CDR2 FNYEAQ. With 1 base removed from V and 0 bases from J, the gap between germline ends came to 15 bases. The CDR3 loop spans 18 amino acids. This CDR3 reads CASSLGPKQGATNEKLFF. The DNA of the CDR3 is TGTGCCAGCAGCTTAGGGCCCAAACAAGGGGCAACTAATGAAAAACTGTTTTTT.

The chain couples TRBV6-5 to TRBJ1-1, with a tentative D call TRBD1 (6 bases). The CDR3 covers 12 residues. V was pared by 4 bases and J by 11 bases, with 14 bases between. Germline CDR1 reads MNHEY; CDR2 reads SVGAGI. CDR3 in DNA: TGTGCCAGCAGTTCCAGGGGACAACGGGCTTTCTTT. This sequence encodes CASSSRGQRAFF.

Comments on this clone: Just one base apart from a much larger clone, this may be a read error. The same CDR3 arises from other DNA sequences in this sample as well. The chain carries TRBV7-3 and TRBJ2-3, with D unclear. Per the germline V gene, CDR1 is SGHTA and CDR2 is FQGTGA. V shed 4 bases and J shed 0 bases, with 2 bases lying between them. This CDR3 is 12 amino acids long. CDR3 region: CASSSSTDTQYF. The CDR3 region has the DNA TGTGCCAGCAGCTCCAGCACAGATACGCAGTATTTT.

This clone showed up just a few times. The chain has TRBV7-9 and TRBJ1-1, with D unclear. Germline V gives CDR1 SEHNR, CDR2 FQNEAQ (reference sequence). CDR3 length: 15 amino acids. Trimming took 1 base from V and 1 from J, leaving 10 bases between them. Here the CDR3 reads CASSLGLARNTEAFF. The CDR3 nucleotides read TGTGCCAGCAGCTTAGGTTTAGCCCGGAACACTGAAGCTTTCTTT.

This sequence joins TRBV5-1 and TRBJ2-7, with 12 nucleotides matching TRBD2. Trimming took 7 bases from V and 4 from J; bases not matched to a gene: 6. Germline-derived CDR1 and CDR2 are SGHRS and YFSETQ. The CDR3 is 14 amino acids. The CDR3 DNA is TGCGCCAGCCGACTGACTAGCGGGAGTTACGAGCAGTACTTC. It yields the protein CASRLTSGSYEQYF.

This chain connects TRBV14 to TRBJ2-7; D is unresolved. The CDR3 totals 17 residues. Germline assignment: CDR1 SGHDN and CDR2 FVKESK. Trimming removed 0 bases from V and 0 bases from J, with 15 bases in between. The CDR3 region is CASSQEFGLHYSYEQYF. Here the CDR3 DNA reads TGTGCCAGCAGCCAAGAGTTTGGCTTACACTACTCCTACGAGCAGTACTTC. Together with reference TRBV14 and TRBJ2-7, the CDR3 gives the full variable domain: EAGVTQFPSHSVIEKGQTVTLRCDPISGHDNLYWYRRVMGKEIKFLLHFVKESKQDESGMPNNRFLAERTGGTYSTLKVQPAELEDSGVYFCASSQEFGLHYSYEQYFGPGTRLTVT.